This entry is about one T cell receptor beta chain. From germline, CDR1 is LNHDA and CDR2 SQIVND (reference sequence). The V gene end was trimmed by 3 bases and the J gene end by 9 bases; junction bases not matched to a gene: 5. This CDR3 comprises 15 residues. This entry comes from a study of T cell changes during pregnancy in multiple sclerosis. Sequencing was performed with immunoSEQ multiplex PCR; in TCRdb, only in-frame clones are kept and a portion is missing. The table records some 41,000 clones, about 89% of them present only once. The chain employs TRBV19 and TRBJ2-5; 15 bases align to TRBD2. The sample consisted of CD4+ T cells from peripheral blood mononuclear cells, taken in the third trimester of pregnancy. This TCR came from a female donor in good health, enrolled as a control in a pregnancy study. CDR3 sequence reads: CASSIGLAGGGAQYF. CDR3 coding DNA: TGTGCCAGTAGTATCGGACTAGCGGGGGGGGGAGCCCAGTACTTC.